The text below deals with one T cell receptor beta chain. The data were taken from a study of blood T cell repertoires in COVID-19. Study at large: From the United States, Italy and Spain came samples of acute and convalescent COVID-19. T cells, B-cell-depleted T cells, or PBMCs provided the cDNA or gDNA that served as material.

The germline gives CDR1 MNHEY, CDR2 SMNVEV (reference sequence). CDR3 length: 14 residues. Trimming removed 5 bases at V and 1 base at J, with 11 bases between. Source study methods: Reference gene primer amplification yielded estimated nucleated cell counts. Here immunoSEQ multiplex PCR was the method, and the copy in TCRdb shows in-frame clones only, minus some. V, J and clone size are those of that table, while D and trimming were read from the DNA. Counted here are under 300,000 clones, roughly 82% occurring once; the ten biggest clones make up 2% to 2.5%. The receptor comes from a middle-aged man who had recovered from COVID-19. The chain uses TRBV27 and TRBJ1-1; no definite D call. The sequenced sample was peripheral blood. The CDR3 bases are TGTGCCAGCAGTCTTGAGGCTTGGAACACTGAAGCTTTCTTT. This encodes CASSLEAWNTEAFF.